The rows below give T cell receptor beta chains drawn from one sample of a study of shared clonotypes between healthy human individuals. Only in-frame clones appear in the TCRdb table, and some are missing; sequencing was by immunoSEQ multiplex PCR. The sample carries 2 million to 2.5 million clones, approximately 90% recorded once. Sample: naive CD4+ T cells from PBMCs. Receptors were obtained from a man younger than 30 in good health. Some clones in this sample may be carry-over from other donors' samples. Each CDR3 is given without its conserved first and last residue. Each record gives: CDR3 protein, J gene, V gene.

ASSLREGTQY | TRBJ2-5 | TRBV7-9
ASSPVGQGLVDTQY | TRBJ2-3 | TRBV18
ATSPEGTEAF | TRBJ1-1 | TRBV10-3
ASSFTSGIYNEQF | TRBJ2-1 | TRBV7-2
ASISGESVSHEQF | TRBJ2-1 | TRBV19
AWRMTGSKTYNEQF | TRBJ2-1 | TRBV30
ASSAAGRSAGELF | TRBJ2-2 | TRBV9
AINGDRGIADTQY | TRBJ2-3 | TRBV10-3
ASSPRQGGNTIY | TRBJ1-3 | TRBV18
ASRGVGNTIY | TRBJ1-3 | TRBV5-4
ASSPSGLASYNEQF | TRBJ2-1 | TRBV4-1
ASRPTGGRMETQY | TRBJ2-5 | TRBV6-1
AWSVVRETQF | TRBJ2-1 | TRBV30
ASSVDWGAGYEQY | TRBJ2-7 | TRBV9
ASSRDNYYEQY | TRBJ2-7 | TRBV27
ASSLRFRTGGAYEQY | TRBJ2-7 | TRBV7-2
ASSLRRDSNYGYT | TRBJ1-2 | TRBV7-2
ASSSKGQIYGYT | TRBJ1-2 | TRBV7-3
ASGTGPTNEKLF | TRBJ1-4 | TRBV2
ASSGSGRAPDTQY | TRBJ2-3 | TRBV6-1
ASSPPRRQNTGELF | TRBJ2-2 | TRBV14
ASSSGLKEF | TRBJ2-1 | TRBV28
ASSFGTSGQETQY | TRBJ2-5 | TRBV7-8
ASSPGLAGVETQY | TRBJ2-5 | TRBV28
ASSPGLFSSYNEQF | TRBJ2-1 | TRBV5-6
ASSARFWGSSNEQF | TRBJ2-1 | TRBV11-2
ASSSGASGNTGELF | TRBJ2-2 | TRBV19
ASRSDIYQPQH | TRBJ1-5 | TRBV6-6
ASSYSVAGNYEQY | TRBJ2-7 | TRBV6-6
ASSPRRLGEQY | TRBJ2-7 | TRBV6-5
ASSEWGSTYEQY | TRBJ2-7 | TRBV25-1
ASSLGQGNTIY | TRBJ1-3 | TRBV5-1
ASSFVGVSTDTQY | TRBJ2-3 | TRBV28
ASSPLGGSTYNEQF | TRBJ2-1 | TRBV5-1
ASSLKPGTSDTGANVLT | TRBJ2-6 | TRBV5-1
ASSVREGWAGEQY | TRBJ2-7 | TRBV9
ASKLSPAGVPSPTGEQY | TRBJ2-7 | TRBV27
ASSLRVMDRGARSEKLF | TRBJ1-4 | TRBV27
ASRRQGRDIQY | TRBJ2-4 | TRBV2
ASSFKRGYT | TRBJ1-2 | TRBV7-2